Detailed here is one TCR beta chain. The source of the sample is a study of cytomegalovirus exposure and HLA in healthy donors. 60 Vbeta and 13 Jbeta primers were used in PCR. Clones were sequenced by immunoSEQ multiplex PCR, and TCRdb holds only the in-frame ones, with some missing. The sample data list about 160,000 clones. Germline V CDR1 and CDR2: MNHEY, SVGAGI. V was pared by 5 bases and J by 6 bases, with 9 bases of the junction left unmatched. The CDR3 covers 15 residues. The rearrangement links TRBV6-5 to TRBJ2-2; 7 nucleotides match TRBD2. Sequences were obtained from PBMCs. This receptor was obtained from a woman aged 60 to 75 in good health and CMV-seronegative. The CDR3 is CASSPTSRGAGELFF. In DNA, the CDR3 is TGTGCCAGCAGTCCGACTAGCCGAGGTGCCGGGGAGCTGTTTTTT.